The entry below gives a single T cell receptor (beta chain) sequence along with its context. The antigen remains undetermined. TCRdb keeps only in-frame clones here, not all; method: immunoSEQ multiplex PCR. The sample contains about 4,500 clones, 75% to 85% of which appear only once. The sample belongs to a study of T cell repertoires in ileal Crohn's disease. Whole-study context: Surgery for a complication: stricturing in approximately 60%, penetrating in approximately 39%.

Findings of the study overall: Every patient over 26.8% clonality showed endoscopic recurrence. Clonal expansions were more frequent in active smokers than non-smokers at surgery.

The sequence derives from an adult with Crohn's disease. Material: ileal tissue.

CDR3 sequence: CASRGTGKVTEAFF. CDR3 bases: TGTGCCAGCAGGGGAACGGGGAAGGTCACTGAAGCTTTCTTT. The V and J genes are TRBV6-1 and TRBJ1-1; D is unresolved. V dropped 6 bases and J dropped 4 bases, with 15 bases sitting between them. The CDR3 sequence is 14 residues long. Germline CDR1 is MNHNS and CDR2 is SASEGT.